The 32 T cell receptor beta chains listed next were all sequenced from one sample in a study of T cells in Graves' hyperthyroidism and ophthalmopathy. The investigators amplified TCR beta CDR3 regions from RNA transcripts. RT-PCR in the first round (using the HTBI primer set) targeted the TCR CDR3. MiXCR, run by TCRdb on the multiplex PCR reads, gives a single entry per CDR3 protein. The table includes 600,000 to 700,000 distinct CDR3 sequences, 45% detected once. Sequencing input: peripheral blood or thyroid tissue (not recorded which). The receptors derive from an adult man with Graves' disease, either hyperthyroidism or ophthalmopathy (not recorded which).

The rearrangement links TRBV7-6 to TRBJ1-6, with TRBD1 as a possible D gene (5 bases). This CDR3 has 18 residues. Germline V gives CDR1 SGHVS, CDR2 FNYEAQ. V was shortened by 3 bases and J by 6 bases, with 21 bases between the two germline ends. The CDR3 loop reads CASSFLLGGDLSNSPLHF. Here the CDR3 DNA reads TGTGCCAGCAGCTTCCTCTTGGGAGGGGATTTATCTAATTCACCCCTCCACTTT.

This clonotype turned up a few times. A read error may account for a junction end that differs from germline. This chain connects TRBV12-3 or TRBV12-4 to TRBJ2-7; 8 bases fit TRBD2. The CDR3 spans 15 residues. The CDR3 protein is CASSLGSGVSDEQYF. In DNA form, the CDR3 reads TGTGCCAGCAGTTTAGGTAGCGGGGTCTCCGACGAGCAGTACTTC.

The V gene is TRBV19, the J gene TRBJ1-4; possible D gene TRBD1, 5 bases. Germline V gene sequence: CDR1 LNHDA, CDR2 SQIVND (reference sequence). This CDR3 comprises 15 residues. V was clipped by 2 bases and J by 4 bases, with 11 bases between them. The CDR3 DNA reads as TGTGCCAGTAGTATATCGGGACTGTTTAATGAAAAACTGTTTTTT. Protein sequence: CASSISGLFNEKLFF.

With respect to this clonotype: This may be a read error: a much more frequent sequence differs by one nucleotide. CDR3 residues: CASSGPGLQEAQYF. Written as DNA, the CDR3 is TGTGCCAGCAGCGGGCCGGGGCTCCAAGAGGCCCAGTACTTC. The V call is TRBV6-5, the J call TRBJ2-5, with D perhaps assigned TRBD1 or TRBD2 (5 bases each). The CDR3 runs to 14 residues. CDR1 is MNHEY and CDR2 is SVGAGI in the germline V gene.

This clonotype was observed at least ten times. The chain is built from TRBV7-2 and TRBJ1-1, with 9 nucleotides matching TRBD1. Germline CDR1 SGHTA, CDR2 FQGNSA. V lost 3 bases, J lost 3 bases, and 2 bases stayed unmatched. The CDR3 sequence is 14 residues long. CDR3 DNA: TGTGCCAGCAGCTTTGACAGGGGGGACACTGAAGCTTTCTTT. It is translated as CASSFDRGDTEAFF.

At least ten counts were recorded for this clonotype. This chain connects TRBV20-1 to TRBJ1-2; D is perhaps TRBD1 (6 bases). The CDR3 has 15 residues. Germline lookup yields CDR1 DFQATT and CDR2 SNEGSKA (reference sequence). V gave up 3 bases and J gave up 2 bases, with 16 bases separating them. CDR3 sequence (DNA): TGCAGTGCTAGCATACAGGGCGCGAGCAACTATGGCTACACCTTC. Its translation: CSASIQGASNYGYTF.

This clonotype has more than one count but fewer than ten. CDR3: CASSVDIHQPQHF. The CDR3 coding sequence is TGTGCCAGCAGTGTTGACATCCATCAGCCCCAGCATTTT. The chain is built from TRBV12-3 or TRBV12-4 and TRBJ1-5; D unclear. V was clipped by 5 bases and J by 5 bases, with 10 bases between them. CDR3 size: 13 residues.

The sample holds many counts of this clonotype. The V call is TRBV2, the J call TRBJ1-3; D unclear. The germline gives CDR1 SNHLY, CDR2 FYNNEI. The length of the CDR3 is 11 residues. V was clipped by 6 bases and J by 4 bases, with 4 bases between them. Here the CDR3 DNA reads TGTGCCAGCAGAATGGGAAACACCATATATTTT. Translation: CASRMGNTIYF.

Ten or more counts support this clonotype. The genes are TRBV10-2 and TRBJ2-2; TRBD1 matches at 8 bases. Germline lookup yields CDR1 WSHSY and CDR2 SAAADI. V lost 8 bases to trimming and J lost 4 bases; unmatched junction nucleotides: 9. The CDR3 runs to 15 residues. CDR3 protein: CASDRGGGGTGELFF. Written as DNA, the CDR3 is TGCGCCAGCGACAGGGGCGGAGGTGGCACCGGGGAGCTGTTTTTT.

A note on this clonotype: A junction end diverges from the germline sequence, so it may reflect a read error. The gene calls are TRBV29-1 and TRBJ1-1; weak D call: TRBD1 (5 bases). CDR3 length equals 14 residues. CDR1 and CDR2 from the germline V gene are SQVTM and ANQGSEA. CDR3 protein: CASSHMGVNTEAFF. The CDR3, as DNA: TGTGCCAGTAGCCACATGGGGGTGAACACTGAAGCTTTCTTT.

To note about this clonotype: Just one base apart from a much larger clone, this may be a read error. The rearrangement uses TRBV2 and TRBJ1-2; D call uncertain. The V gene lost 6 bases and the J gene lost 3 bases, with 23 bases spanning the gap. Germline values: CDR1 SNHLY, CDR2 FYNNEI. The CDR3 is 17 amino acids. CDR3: CASSQPVAILDHYGYTF. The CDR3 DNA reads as TGTGCCAGCAGCCAACCGGTGGCTATTTTGGACCACTATGGCTACACCTTC.

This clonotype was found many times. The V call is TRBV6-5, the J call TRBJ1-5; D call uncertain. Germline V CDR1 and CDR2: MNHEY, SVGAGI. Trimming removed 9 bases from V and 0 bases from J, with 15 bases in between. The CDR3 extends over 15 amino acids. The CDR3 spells CASSYSGVSNQPQHF. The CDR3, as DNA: TGTGCCAGTAGCTATAGTGGAGTTAGCAATCAGCCCCAGCATTTT.

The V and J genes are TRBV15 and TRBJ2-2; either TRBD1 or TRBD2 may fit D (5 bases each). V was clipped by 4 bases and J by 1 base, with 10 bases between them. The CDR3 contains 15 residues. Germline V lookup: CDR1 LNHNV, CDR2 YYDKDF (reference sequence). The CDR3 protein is CATSMGDRNTGELFF. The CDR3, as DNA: TGTGCCACCAGCATGGGGGATCGGAACACCGGGGAGCTGTTTTTT.

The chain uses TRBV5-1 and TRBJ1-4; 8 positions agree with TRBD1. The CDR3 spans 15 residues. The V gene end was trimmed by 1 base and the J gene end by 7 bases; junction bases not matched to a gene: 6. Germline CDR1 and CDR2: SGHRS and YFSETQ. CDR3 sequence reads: CASSLMPGGIEKLFF. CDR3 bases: TGCGCCAGCAGCTTGATGCCAGGGGGCATTGAAAAACTGTTTTTT.

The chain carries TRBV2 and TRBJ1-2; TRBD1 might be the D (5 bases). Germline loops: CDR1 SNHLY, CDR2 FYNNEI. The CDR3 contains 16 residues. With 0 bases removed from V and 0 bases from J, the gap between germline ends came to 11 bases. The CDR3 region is CASSEAVTDTNYGYTF. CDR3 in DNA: TGTGCCAGCAGTGAAGCTGTGACAGACACTAACTATGGCTACACCTTC.

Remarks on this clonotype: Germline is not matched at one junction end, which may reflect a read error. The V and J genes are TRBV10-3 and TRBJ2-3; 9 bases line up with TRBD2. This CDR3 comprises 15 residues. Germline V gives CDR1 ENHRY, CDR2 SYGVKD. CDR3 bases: TGTGCCATCAGGGAGTCTAGCGGGGCCACAGATACGCAGTATTTT. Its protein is CAIRESSGATDTQYF.

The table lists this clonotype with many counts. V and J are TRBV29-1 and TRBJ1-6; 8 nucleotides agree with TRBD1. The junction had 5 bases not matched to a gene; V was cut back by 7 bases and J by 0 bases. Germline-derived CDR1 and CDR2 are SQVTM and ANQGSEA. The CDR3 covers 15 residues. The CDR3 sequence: CSAATGGSYNSPLHF. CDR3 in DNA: TGCAGCGCCGCAACAGGGGGCTCCTATAATTCACCCCTCCACTTT.

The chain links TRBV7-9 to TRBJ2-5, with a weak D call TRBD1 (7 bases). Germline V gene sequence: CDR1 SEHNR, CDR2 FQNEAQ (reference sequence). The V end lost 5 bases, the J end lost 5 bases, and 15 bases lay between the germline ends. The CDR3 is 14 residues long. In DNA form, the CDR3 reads TGTGCCAGCAGCCAAGGGGGGACAGAGGAGACCCAGTACTTC. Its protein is CASSQGGTEETQYF.

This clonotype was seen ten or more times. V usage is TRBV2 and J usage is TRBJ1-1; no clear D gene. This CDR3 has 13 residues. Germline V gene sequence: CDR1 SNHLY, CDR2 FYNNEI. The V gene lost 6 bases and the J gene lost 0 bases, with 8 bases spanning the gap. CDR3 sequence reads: CASSAILNTEAFF. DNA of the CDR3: TGTGCCAGCAGCGCGATATTGAACACTGAAGCTTTCTTT. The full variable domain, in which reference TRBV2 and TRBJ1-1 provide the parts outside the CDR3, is EPEVTQTPSHQVTQMGQEVILRCVPISNHLYFYWYRQILGQKVEFLVSFYNNEISEKSEIFDDQFSVERPDGSNFTLKIRSTKLEDSAMYFCASSAILNTEAFFGQGTRLTVV.

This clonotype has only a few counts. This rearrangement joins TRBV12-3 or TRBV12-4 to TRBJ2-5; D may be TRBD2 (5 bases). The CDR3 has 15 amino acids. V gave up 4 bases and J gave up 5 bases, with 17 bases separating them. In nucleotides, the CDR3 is TGTGCCAGCAGTTACCACGGGGTGTTGAGCGAGACCCAGTACTTC. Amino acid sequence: CASSYHGVLSETQYF.

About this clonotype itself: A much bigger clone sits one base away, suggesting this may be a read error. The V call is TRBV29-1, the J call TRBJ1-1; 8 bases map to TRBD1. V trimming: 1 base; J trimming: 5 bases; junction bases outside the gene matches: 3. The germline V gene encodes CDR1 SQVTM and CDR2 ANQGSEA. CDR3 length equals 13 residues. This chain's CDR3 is CSVEGTGITEAFF. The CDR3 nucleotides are TGCAGCGTTGAAGGGACAGGGATAACTGAAGCTTTCTTT.

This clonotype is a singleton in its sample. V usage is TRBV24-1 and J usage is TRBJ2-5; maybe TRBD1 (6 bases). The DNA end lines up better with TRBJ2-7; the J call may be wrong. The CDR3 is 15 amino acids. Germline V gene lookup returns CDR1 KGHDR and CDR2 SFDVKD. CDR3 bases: TGTGCCACCAGTGATCCAGGGGCTAGGGCCTACGAGCAGTACTTC. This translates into CATSDPGARAYEQYF.

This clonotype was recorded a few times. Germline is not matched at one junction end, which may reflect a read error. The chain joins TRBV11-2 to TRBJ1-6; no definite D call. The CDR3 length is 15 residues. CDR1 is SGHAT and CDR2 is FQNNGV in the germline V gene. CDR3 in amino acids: CTSSLEQSINSPLHF. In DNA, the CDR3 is TGTACCAGCAGCTTAGAACAGTCTATCAATTCACCCCTCCACTTT.

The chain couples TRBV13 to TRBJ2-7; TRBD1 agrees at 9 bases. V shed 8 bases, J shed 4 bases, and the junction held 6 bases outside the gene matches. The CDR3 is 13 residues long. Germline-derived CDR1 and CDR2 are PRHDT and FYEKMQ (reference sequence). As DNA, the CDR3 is TGTGCCAGCCTTAAACAGGGGGCTTACGAGCAGTACTTC. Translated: CASLKQGAYEQYF.

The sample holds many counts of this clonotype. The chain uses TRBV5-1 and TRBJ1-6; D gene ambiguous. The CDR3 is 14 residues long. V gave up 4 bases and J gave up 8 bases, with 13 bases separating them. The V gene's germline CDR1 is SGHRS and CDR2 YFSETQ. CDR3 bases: TGCGCCAGCAGCAATGCGGGGTTTGATTCACCCCTCCACTTT. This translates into CASSNAGFDSPLHF.

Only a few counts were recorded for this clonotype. The CDR3 sequence: CASSLNPGNTEAFF. CDR3 coding DNA: TGCGCCAGCAGCTTGAATCCTGGAAACACTGAAGCTTTCTTT. The J gene is TRBJ1-1, the V gene TRBV5-1; D not resolved. With 1 base removed from V and 2 bases from J, the gap between germline ends came to 9 bases. This CDR3 has 14 residues. CDR1 and CDR2 from the germline V gene are SGHRS and YFSETQ.

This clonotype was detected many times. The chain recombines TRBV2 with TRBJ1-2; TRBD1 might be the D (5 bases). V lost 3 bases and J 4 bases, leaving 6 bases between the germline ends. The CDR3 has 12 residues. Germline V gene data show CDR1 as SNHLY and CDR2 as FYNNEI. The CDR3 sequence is CASSDGGYGYTF. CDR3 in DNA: TGTGCCAGCAGTGACGGGGGCTATGGCTACACCTTC.

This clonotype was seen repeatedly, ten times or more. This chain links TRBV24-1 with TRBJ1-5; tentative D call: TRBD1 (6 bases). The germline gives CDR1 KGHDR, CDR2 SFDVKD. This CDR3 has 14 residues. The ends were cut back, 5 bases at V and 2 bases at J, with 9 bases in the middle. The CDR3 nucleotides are TGTGCCACCAGTGCGGGGGCTGGCAATCAGCCCCAGCATTTT. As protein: CATSAGAGNQPQHF.

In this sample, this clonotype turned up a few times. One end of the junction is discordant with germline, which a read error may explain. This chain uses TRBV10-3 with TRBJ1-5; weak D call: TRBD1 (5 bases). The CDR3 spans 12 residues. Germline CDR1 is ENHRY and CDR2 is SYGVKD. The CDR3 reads CASSDPTGPEHF. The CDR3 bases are TGTGCCAGCAGTGACCCCACAGGCCCCGAACATTTT.

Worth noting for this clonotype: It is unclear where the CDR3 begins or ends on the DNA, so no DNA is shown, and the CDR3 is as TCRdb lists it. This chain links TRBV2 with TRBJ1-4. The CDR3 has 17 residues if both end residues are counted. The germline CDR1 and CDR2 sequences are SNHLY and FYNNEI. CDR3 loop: CASSEGGNLQLMKNCFF.

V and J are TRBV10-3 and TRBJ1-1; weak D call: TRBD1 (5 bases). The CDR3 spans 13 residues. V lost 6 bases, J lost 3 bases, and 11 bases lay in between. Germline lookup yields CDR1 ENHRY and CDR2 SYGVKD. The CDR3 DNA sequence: TGTGCCATCAGGGGGGGAGTGTACACTGAAGCTTTCTTT. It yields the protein CAIRGGVYTEAFF.

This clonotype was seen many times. The CDR3 nucleotides read TGCAGTGCTATGGTGGACACTGAAGCTTTCTTT. It specifies CSAMVDTEAFF. The rearrangement joins TRBV20-1 to TRBJ1-1; D not resolved. The CDR3 has 11 residues. V was shortened by 4 bases and J by 3 bases, with 6 bases between the two germline ends. From germline, CDR1 is DFQATT and CDR2 SNEGSKA (reference sequence).